This T cell receptor (beta chain) emerged from a study of post-analysis software for immune sequencing data. Study details: Recorded subtypes: relapsing-remitting, secondary progressive, progressive-relapsing; some patients unannotated. Regarding the study as a whole: Comparison of patients with controls showed roughly five TRBV segments more frequent in patients, TRBV5-6, TRBV5-1 and TRBV20-1 among them. F measure grouped same-batch samples tightly together.

Unique molecular identifiers tagged the TCR beta cDNA libraries. Via MiXCR, TCRdb re-called the PCR reads, giving one row per CDR3 protein. The repertoire holds 380,000 or so distinct CDR3 sequences, with 30% to 45% as singletons. Only a few counts were recorded for this clonotype. Its antigen is undetermined. There are 13 residues in the CDR3. The V end was cut by 6 bases, the J end by 0 bases, with 6 bases between. Germline V CDR1 and CDR2: MNHEY, SVGEGT. The sequence was obtained from a girl between 5 and 17 years old with multiple sclerosis. The chain employs TRBV6-2 or TRBV6-3 and TRBJ2-4, with a tentative D call TRBD2 (6 bases). Input material: blood. CDR3 in amino acids: CASRGLAKNIQYF. The CDR3 DNA reads TGTGCCAGCAGGGGACTAGCCAAAAACATTCAGTACTTC.